These 27 T cell receptor beta chains were all obtained from the same sample, sequenced in a study of T cell responses to AZD1222 COVID-19 vaccine. Some clones are missing from TCRdb's copy, which holds only in-frame ones; the method was immunoSEQ multiplex PCR. The sample holds approximately 110,000 clones, about 87% seen once. The specimen was peripheral blood, collected 28 days after the second AZD1222 dose. The receptor source for this set is an adult who received the AZD1222 COVID-19 vaccine.

V is TRBV9 and J is TRBJ1-2; the D gene is possibly TRBD1 (6 bases). Trimming stripped 1 base from V and 7 bases from J, with 29 bases between. Germline CDR1 SGDLS, CDR2 YYNGEE. The CDR3 has 19 amino acids. The CDR3 protein is CASSVYPTQIFGIRGGYTF. DNA of the CDR3: TGTGCCAGCAGCGTATACCCTACTCAAATCTTTGGGATCAGGGGTGGCTACACCTTC.

The chain is built from TRBV15 and TRBJ2-7; D is undetermined. V was clipped by 0 bases and J by 1 base, with 7 bases between them. In germline, CDR1 is LNHNV, CDR2 YYDKDF (reference sequence). CDR3 length: 14 amino acids. The DNA of the CDR3 is TGTGCCACCAGCAGAGATCTCGCATCCTACGAGCAGTACTTC. It specifies CATSRDLASYEQYF.

The rearrangement links TRBV27 to TRBJ1-1; TRBD1 aligns across 7 bases. Germline trimming cut 3 bases from V and 1 base from J; bases unmatched to any gene: 8. The germline V gene has CDR1 MNHEY and CDR2 SMNVEV (reference sequence). The length of the CDR3 is 16 residues. CDR3 protein: CASSFLLAGGNTEAFF. The CDR3 nucleotides read TGTGCCAGCAGTTTTCTCTTGGCAGGGGGGAACACTGAAGCTTTCTTT.

This sequence joins TRBV2 and TRBJ2-5; D gene unclear. The CDR3 spans 10 residues. Germline assignment: CDR1 SNHLY and CDR2 FYNNEI. V was shortened by 5 bases and J by 9 bases, with 7 bases between the two germline ends. The CDR3: CASSRVAQYF. The CDR3 DNA reads as TGTGCCAGCAGTAGAGTGGCCCAGTACTTC.

The rearrangement joins TRBV3-1 (or the pseudogene TRBV3-2) to TRBJ1-1; 8 nucleotides agree with TRBD1. This CDR3 is 14 amino acids long. V lost 4 bases to trimming and J lost 3 bases; unmatched junction nucleotides: 4. The germline CDR1 and CDR2 sequences are LGHDT and YNNKEL (reference sequence). In DNA form, the CDR3 reads TGTGCCAGCAGCCGACAGGGGTCCCACACTGAAGCTTTCTTT. This codes for CASSRQGSHTEAFF.

The J gene is TRBJ2-3, the V gene TRBV4-1, with a possible D match to TRBD2 (5 bases). This CDR3 has 15 amino acids. Germline assignment: CDR1 MGHRA and CDR2 YSYEKL. Trimming stripped 2 bases from V and 4 bases from J, with 13 bases between. The CDR3 nucleotides are TGCGCCAGCAGCCAATTGCGGGCTGGGGCAGATACGCAGTATTTT. Protein product: CASSQLRAGADTQYF.

The chain uses TRBV6-5 and TRBJ1-4; D is perhaps TRBD1 (5 bases). The CDR3 loop spans 16 amino acids. CDR1 is MNHEY, CDR2 SVGAGI, per germline. V lost 4 bases and J 0 bases, leaving 12 bases between the germline ends. Here the CDR3 DNA reads TGTGCCAGCAGTTCCGACAGAGCTGCAACTAATGAAAAACTGTTTTTT. Protein: CASSSDRAATNEKLFF.

V usage is TRBV3-1 (or the pseudogene TRBV3-2) and J usage is TRBJ1-4; 8 nucleotides match TRBD1. This CDR3 has 16 amino acids. The J segment lost 1 base and the V segment lost 7 bases, leaving 8 bases of the junction unmatched. CDR1 and CDR2 from the germline V gene are LGHDT and YNNKEL (reference sequence). The CDR3 loop is CASKRTGRRTNEKLFF. The CDR3 DNA reads as TGTGCCAGCAAAAGGACAGGGCGGAGAACTAATGAAAAACTGTTTTTT.

The chain joins TRBV10-1 to TRBJ2-2, with D perhaps TRBD2 (7 bases). Between the trimmed V and J ends, which lost 11 bases and 3 bases, there was a span of 13 bases. The CDR3 length is 13 residues. Germline CDR1 and CDR2: WNHNN and SYGVQD (reference sequence). The CDR3 loop is CAPGGGDTGELFF. Written as DNA, the CDR3 is TGCGCCCCTGGGGGGGGCGACACCGGGGAGCTGTTTTTT.

The chain recombines TRBV19 with TRBJ2-1; TRBD1 agrees at 10 bases. V was clipped by 7 bases and J by 7 bases; unmatched bases: 4. The CDR3 covers 13 residues. Germline V lookup: CDR1 LNHDA, CDR2 SQIVND (reference sequence). The CDR3 nucleotides read TGTGCCAGTACCTGGACAGGGGGAAATGAGCAGTTCTTC. Translating it yields CASTWTGGNEQFF.

The genes are TRBV28 and TRBJ2-7, with 7 bases lining up with TRBD2. The CDR3 consists of 14 residues. The germline V gene encodes CDR1 MDHEN and CDR2 SYDVKM. V lost 6 bases and J lost 5; bases outside the gene matches: 10. The CDR3 DNA follows: TGTGCCAGCAGGCCAGACGGCCGGGGGGACGAGCAGTACTTC. Amino acid sequence: CASRPDGRGDEQYF. Combining the CDR3 with reference TRBV28 and TRBJ2-7 gives the whole variable domain DVKVTQSSRYLVKRTGEKVFLECVQDMDHENMFWYRQDPGLGLRLIYFSYDVKMKEKGDIPEGYSVSREKKERFSLILESASTNQTSMYLCASRPDGRGDEQYFGPGTRLTVT.

This rearrangement joins TRBV6-1 to TRBJ2-3, with D unclear. V dropped 5 bases and J dropped 2 bases, with 14 bases sitting between them. The CDR3 covers 15 residues. The germline V gene encodes CDR1 MNHNS and CDR2 SASEGT. The CDR3 DNA reads TGTGCCAGCAGTCTGTCGGCTCTGTCCACAGATACGCAGTATTTT. This sequence encodes CASSLSALSTDTQYF.

V gene TRBV28 combines with J gene TRBJ2-7; 7 nucleotides align to TRBD1. The CDR3 has 13 residues. Germline lookup yields CDR1 MDHEN and CDR2 SYDVKM. Trimming at V came to 6 bases and at J to 4 bases, leaving 6 bases not matched to a gene. Here the CDR3 reads CASRIQDRYEQYF. CDR3 bases: TGTGCCAGCAGGATACAGGACAGGTACGAGCAGTACTTC. Full variable domain (outside the CDR3, taken from reference TRBV28 and TRBJ2-7): DVKVTQSSRYLVKRTGEKVFLECVQDMDHENMFWYRQDPGLGLRLIYFSYDVKMKEKGDIPEGYSVSREKKERFSLILESASTNQTSMYLCASRIQDRYEQYFGPGTRLTVT.

This clone was counted a few times. V and J are TRBV4-2 and TRBJ1-1; no clear D gene. Germline assignment: CDR1 LGHNA and CDR2 YNFKEQ. This CDR3 is built from 15 residues. With 0 bases removed from V and 0 bases from J, the gap between germline ends came to 8 bases. The CDR3 loop reads CASSQDPELNTEAFF. As DNA, the CDR3 is TGTGCCAGCAGCCAAGATCCCGAACTGAACACTGAAGCTTTCTTT.

This clone has a count of ten or more. Other DNA sequences in this sample translate to the same CDR3. The rearrangement links TRBV27 to TRBJ1-5; perhaps TRBD1 as D (5 bases). Germline lookup yields CDR1 MNHEY and CDR2 SMNVEV (reference sequence). Trimming took off 2 bases at V and 6 bases at J, with 8 bases between the two ends. The CDR3 runs 13 residues. CDR3 nucleotide sequence: TGTGCCAGCAGTTTAGGGGGAGGTCAGCCCCAGCATTTT. It codes for CASSLGGGQPQHF.

This chain links TRBV19 with TRBJ2-7; the D is unclear. This CDR3 has 14 residues. The V gene lost 2 bases and the J gene lost 1 base, with 9 bases spanning the gap. Germline V gives CDR1 LNHDA, CDR2 SQIVND (reference sequence). CDR3 DNA: TGTGCCAGTAGTATAAAATGGGGTTCCTACGAGCAGTACTTC. This translates into CASSIKWGSYEQYF.

The rearrangement joins TRBV4-3 to TRBJ1-5; D possibly corresponds to TRBD1 (6 bases). The CDR3 is made up of 16 amino acids. Germline lookup yields CDR1 LGHNA and CDR2 YSLEER. V was clipped by 4 bases and J by 0 bases, with 13 bases between them. CDR3 DNA: TGCGCCAGCAGCCCGTTCAGGGGTTATAGCAATCAGCCCCAGCATTTT. It is translated as CASSPFRGYSNQPQHF.

Concerning this clone itself: This specimen includes other DNA sequences encoding the same CDR3. The chain carries TRBV7-9 and TRBJ2-3; D may correspond to TRBD1 or TRBD2 (5 bases each). V was trimmed by 1 base and J by 4 bases, leaving 6 bases between them. Germline CDR1 and CDR2: SEHNR and FQNEAQ (reference sequence). The CDR3 is 13 amino acids. The CDR3 loop is CASSLVGADTQYF. In DNA, the CDR3 is TGTGCCAGCAGCTTAGTGGGGGCAGATACGCAGTATTTT.

This chain uses TRBV10-3 with TRBJ1-2; 7 bases fit TRBD1. Germline V gives CDR1 ENHRY, CDR2 SYGVKD. J gave up 5 bases and V 3 bases, and 6 bases lay outside the gene matches. The length of the CDR3 is 14 residues. CDR3 in DNA: TGTGCCATCAGTGAACCGGGACAGCTTTATGGCTACACCTTC. Translation: CAISEPGQLYGYTF.

This chain uses TRBV7-9 with TRBJ1-6; 7 bases align to TRBD1. Unmatched junction bases numbered 5, after V lost 3 bases and J lost 9 bases. Germline V gene sequence: CDR1 SEHNR, CDR2 FQNEAQ (reference sequence). This CDR3 region has 14 residues. The CDR3: CASSLVQGVSPLHF. As DNA, the CDR3 is TGTGCCAGCAGCTTGGTGCAGGGGGTTTCACCCCTCCACTTT.

The chain carries TRBV27 and TRBJ2-7; D is ambiguous. The V end lost 5 bases, the J end lost 2 bases, and 10 bases lay between the germline ends. The germline V gene has CDR1 MNHEY and CDR2 SMNVEV (reference sequence). This CDR3 has 13 amino acids. DNA for the CDR3: TGTGCCAGCAGTCCCGTCAGTCCCTACGAGCAGTACTTC. Amino acid sequence: CASSPVSPYEQYF.

The gene calls are TRBV6-4 and TRBJ2-1, with 10 positions matching TRBD2. The ends lost 3 bases at V and 4 bases at J; junction bases unmatched: 6. Germline CDR1 is MRHNA and CDR2 is SNTAGT. This CDR3 comprises 16 residues. The CDR3 DNA reads TGTGCCAGCAGTGATTTGGGGACTAGCGATTACAATGAGCAGTTCTTC. Protein product: CASSDLGTSDYNEQFF.

The J gene is TRBJ1-2, the V gene TRBV7-2, with TRBD1 matching over 9 bases. Germline V lookup: CDR1 SGHTA, CDR2 FQGNSA. The CDR3 covers 15 residues. V gave up 4 bases and J gave up 6 bases; unmatched junction bases: 9. The CDR3 here is CASSSNLQGADGYTF. The CDR3 DNA reads TGTGCCAGCAGCTCAAATCTACAGGGGGCAGATGGCTACACCTTC.

The J gene is TRBJ1-1, the V gene TRBV4-2; no firm D call. The V end was cut by 0 bases, the J end by 4 bases, with 9 bases between. Germline CDR1 reads LGHNA; CDR2 reads YNFKEQ. CDR3 size: 14 residues. Here the CDR3 DNA reads TGTGCCAGCAGCCAAGAGGCTGCGGGCACTGAAGCTTTCTTT. Its protein is CASSQEAAGTEAFF.

The chain recombines TRBV12-3 or TRBV12-4 with TRBJ2-3; the D is unclear. The ends were cut back, 7 bases at V and 6 bases at J, with 2 bases in the middle. The CDR3 is 9 amino acids. The CDR3 DNA sequence: TGTGCCAGCATGGATACGCAGTATTTT. Translating it yields CASMDTQYF.

The V and J genes are TRBV7-9 and TRBJ2-1; TRBD2 matches 16 bases. Trimming cost V 7 bases and J 8 bases; bases outside gene matches: 14. Germline V gives CDR1 SEHNR, CDR2 FQNEAQ (reference sequence). The CDR3 runs 18 residues. DNA for the CDR3: TGTGCCAGCAAAGCAACGGGACTAGCGGGAGGGCCCCGGGATGAGCAGTTCTTC. The encoded protein is CASKATGLAGGPRDEQFF. The variable domain in full, with the rest retrieved from reference TRBV7-9 and TRBJ2-1, is DTGVSQNPRHKITKRGQNVTFRCDPISEHNRLYWYRQTLGQGPEFLTYFQNEAQLEKSRLLSDRFSAERPKGSFSTLEIQRTEQGDSAMYLCASKATGLAGGPRDEQFFGPGTRLTVL.

The chain uses TRBV27 and TRBJ1-2, with D unresolved. This CDR3 is built from 14 residues. V was cut by 4 bases and J by 4 bases, with 13 bases left in between. In germline, CDR1 is MNHEY, CDR2 SMNVEV (reference sequence). The CDR3 sequence: CASSSGLGSYGYTF. In DNA, the CDR3 is TGTGCCAGCAGTTCAGGCCTGGGGTCCTATGGCTACACCTTC.